The 14 T cell receptor beta chains presented below share a single source sample, sequenced in a study of blood T cell repertoires in COVID-19 (dated by TCRdb to the early 2020s). Library generation was performed with the immunoSEQ multiplex PCR assay. Held by TCRdb, this immuneACCESS table contains in-frame sequences only and omits some clones. Under half of the omission traces to an unresolved V gene where checked; the cause of the rest is unknown. Here the sample has more than 300,000 clones; 86% occur a single time. The ten largest clones capture under 2% of the sample. Sequencing was performed on peripheral blood. Every receptor here comes from a woman in her fifties or sixties with acute or convalescent COVID-19.

The chain carries TRBV5-4 and TRBJ1-2, with D maybe TRBD1 (6 bases). Trimming took 4 bases from V and 1 from J, leaving 11 bases between them. Germline CDR1 reads SGHNT; CDR2 reads YYREEE (reference sequence). CDR3 size: 14 residues. CDR3 sequence: CASSIGQLNYGYTF. The CDR3 DNA is TGTGCCAGCAGCATTGGACAGCTTAACTATGGCTACACCTTC.

This clone was seen a few times. V gene TRBV7-8 combines with J gene TRBJ2-7; D possibly corresponds to TRBD1 (6 bases). The V gene lost 5 bases and the J gene lost 6 bases, with 20 bases spanning the gap. CDR3 length equals 15 residues. The germline gives CDR1 SGHVS, CDR2 FQNEAQ. Here the CDR3 reads CASSPRTDILLEQYF. Here the CDR3 DNA reads TGTGCCAGCAGCCCGAGGACAGATATACTTCTCGAGCAGTACTTC. The full variable domain, in which reference TRBV7-8 and TRBJ2-7 provide the parts outside the CDR3, is GAGVSQSPRYKVAKRGQDVALRCDPISGHVSLFWYQQALGQGPEFLTYFQNEAQLDKSGLPSDRFFAERPEGSVSTLKIQRTQQEDSAVYLCASSPRTDILLEQYFGPGTRLTVT.

The chain combines TRBV29-1 with TRBJ2-1; 7 nucleotides agree with TRBD1. CDR3 length: 14 residues. With 3 bases clipped from V and 4 bases from J, the junction kept 6 bases outside the gene matches. Germline V gene lookup returns CDR1 SQVTM and CDR2 ANQGSEA. The CDR3 loop is CSVETGIAYNEQFF. Written as DNA, the CDR3 is TGCAGCGTTGAGACAGGGATTGCTTACAATGAGCAGTTCTTC.

The chain joins TRBV28 to TRBJ1-6; 7 bases match TRBD1. The CDR3 length is 14 residues. Unmatched junction bases numbered 4, after V lost 4 bases and J lost 7 bases. Germline V gives CDR1 MDHEN, CDR2 SYDVKM. The CDR3 nucleotides read TGTGCCAGCAGTTCCCCGACAGGGAATTCACCCCTCCACTTT. Amino acid sequence: CASSSPTGNSPLHF.

The J gene is TRBJ2-5, the V gene TRBV3-1 (or the pseudogene TRBV3-2); tentatively, D is TRBD2 (5 bases). Germline CDR1 reads LGHDT; CDR2 reads YNNKEL (reference sequence). V lost 1 base, J lost 3 bases, and 24 bases lay in between. This CDR3 has 19 amino acids. CDR3 coding DNA: TGTGCCAGCAGCCAAGGGTGGTGGGGAGACTCAAAGAGGGAAGAGACCCAGTACTTC. Amino acids: CASSQGWWGDSKREETQYF.

This chain uses TRBV7-8 with TRBJ2-1, with unresolved D. V lost 8 bases, J lost 5 bases, and 16 bases lay in between. The CDR3 sequence is 14 residues long. Germline V CDR1 and CDR2: SGHVS, FQNEAQ. CDR3 region: CASSSRVLDNEQFF. CDR3 coding DNA: TGTGCCAGCTCCTCCCGAGTTTTGGACAATGAGCAGTTCTTC.

The chain combines TRBV7-2 with TRBJ2-5; the D is unclear. Germline CDR1 SGHTA, CDR2 FQGNSA. The germline V and J ends were trimmed by 5 bases and 3 bases, with 7 bases remaining between them. This CDR3 comprises 12 residues. This CDR3 is CASSRTEETQYF. As DNA, the CDR3 is TGTGCCAGCAGCAGAACAGAAGAGACCCAGTACTTC.

The rearrangement joins TRBV18 to TRBJ1-1, with no clear D. This CDR3 region has 13 residues. Trimming removed 1 base from V and 4 bases from J, with 7 bases in between. The germline V gene encodes CDR1 KGHSH and CDR2 LQKENI. The CDR3 DNA reads as TGTGCCAGCTCACCACGAACGAGCACTGAAGCTTTCTTT. Amino acid sequence: CASSPRTSTEAFF.

J is TRBJ1-1 and V is TRBV7-6; no definite D call. V was clipped by 5 bases and J by 8 bases, with 21 bases between them. The germline V gene has CDR1 SGHVS and CDR2 FNYEAQ. CDR3 length: 15 residues. The CDR3 nucleotides read TGTGCCAGCAGCCGGAAATACGGAGGAACAAGCGAAGCTTTCTTT. This sequence encodes CASSRKYGGTSEAFF.

This clone was seen just once. V is TRBV6-2 or TRBV6-3 and J is TRBJ2-1, with D maybe TRBD1 (5 bases). The germline V gene encodes CDR1 MNHEY and CDR2 SVGEGT. V was pared by 2 bases and J by 4 bases, with 15 bases between. This CDR3 has 16 residues. Here the CDR3 reads CASSYRTFRNYNEQFF. Written as DNA, the CDR3 is TGTGCCAGCAGTTACCGGACATTTCGAAATTACAATGAGCAGTTCTTC.

This clone appeared a few times. J is TRBJ1-1 and V is TRBV5-1, with 9 bases identical to TRBD1. The CDR3 contains 14 residues. V shed 5 bases, J shed 1 base, and the junction held 3 bases outside the gene matches. CDR1 SGHRS and CDR2 YFSETQ come from the germline V gene. CDR3 loop: CASRGQGQNTEAFF. CDR3 DNA: TGCGCCAGCAGGGGACAGGGCCAGAACACTGAAGCTTTCTTT.

DNA for the CDR3: TGTGCCAGCAGTGAAGGGAGGGCCCTGGGAGGAAATGGATTCTTC. It yields the protein CASSEGRALGGNGFF. This sequence joins TRBV2 and TRBJ2-1; D is perhaps TRBD2 (6 bases). Per germline, CDR1 SNHLY and CDR2 FYNNEI. Trimming left V 1 base short and J 16 bases short, with 23 bases between. The CDR3 runs to 15 residues.

This clone was observed a handful of times. This sequence joins TRBV11-1 and TRBJ2-1; 9 bases match TRBD1. This CDR3 has 15 amino acids. Germline V gene sequence: CDR1 SGHAT, CDR2 FQDESV (reference sequence). J lost 8 bases, V lost 4 bases, and 9 bases had no gene match. CDR3 sequence reads: CASSSWGQGTYEQFF. CDR3 DNA: TGTGCCAGCAGCTCCTGGGGACAGGGTACGTATGAGCAGTTCTTC. Filled out from reference TRBV11-1 and TRBJ2-1, the complete variable domain reads EAEVAQSPRYKITEKSQAVAFWCDPISGHATLYWYRQILGQGPELLVQFQDESVVDDSQLPKDRFSAERLKGVDSTLKIQPAELGDSAMYLCASSSWGQGTYEQFFGPGTRLTVL.

The J gene is TRBJ2-5, the V gene TRBV2; 9 bases agree with TRBD2. This CDR3 comprises 16 residues. CDR1 SNHLY and CDR2 FYNNEI come from the germline V gene. Trimming removed 4 bases from V and 5 bases from J; junction bases left unmatched: 11. Here the CDR3 DNA reads TGTGCCAGCAGTGTATCCAGCGGGAGGTCGGGGGAGACCCAGTACTTC. Its protein is CASSVSSGRSGETQYF.